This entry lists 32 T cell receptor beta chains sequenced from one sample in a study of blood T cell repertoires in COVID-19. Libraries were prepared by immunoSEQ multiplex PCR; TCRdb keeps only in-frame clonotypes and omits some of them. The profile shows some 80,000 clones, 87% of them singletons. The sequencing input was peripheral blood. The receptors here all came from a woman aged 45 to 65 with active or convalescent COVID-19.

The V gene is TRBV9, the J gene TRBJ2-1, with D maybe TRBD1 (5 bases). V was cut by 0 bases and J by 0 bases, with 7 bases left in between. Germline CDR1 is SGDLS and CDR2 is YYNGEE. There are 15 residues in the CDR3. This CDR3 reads CASSVVRGSYNEQFF. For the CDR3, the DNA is TGTGCCAGCAGCGTAGTTAGGGGCTCCTACAATGAGCAGTTCTTC.

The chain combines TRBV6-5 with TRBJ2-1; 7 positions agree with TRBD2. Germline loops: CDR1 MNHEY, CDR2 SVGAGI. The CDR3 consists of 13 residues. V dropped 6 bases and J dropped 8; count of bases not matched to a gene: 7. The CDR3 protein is CASRATGGYEQFF. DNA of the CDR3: TGTGCCAGCAGAGCGACCGGGGGGTATGAGCAGTTCTTC.

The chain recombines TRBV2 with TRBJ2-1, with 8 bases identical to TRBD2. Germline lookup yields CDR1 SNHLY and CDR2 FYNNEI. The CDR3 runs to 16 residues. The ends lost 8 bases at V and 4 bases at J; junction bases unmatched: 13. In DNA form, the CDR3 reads TGTGCCAGCCGATTCAATAGCGGGGAAACATACAATGAGCAGTTCTTC. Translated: CASRFNSGETYNEQFF.

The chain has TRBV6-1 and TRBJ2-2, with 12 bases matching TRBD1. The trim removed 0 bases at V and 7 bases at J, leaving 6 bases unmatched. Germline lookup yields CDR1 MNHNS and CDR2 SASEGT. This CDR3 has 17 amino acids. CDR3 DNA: TGTGCCAGCAGTGAAGCGGGGACAGGGGGCAGGGTCGGGGAGCTGTTTTTT. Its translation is CASSEAGTGGRVGELFF.

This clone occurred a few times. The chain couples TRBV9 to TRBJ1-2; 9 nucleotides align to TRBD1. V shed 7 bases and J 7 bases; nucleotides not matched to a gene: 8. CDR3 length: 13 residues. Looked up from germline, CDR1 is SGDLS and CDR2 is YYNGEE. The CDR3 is CASARDRAFGYTF. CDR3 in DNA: TGTGCCAGCGCTCGGGACAGGGCTTTTGGCTACACCTTC.

The CDR3 nucleotides read TGTGCCACCAGCAGCCTTAGAGGGGGGGCTTACGAGCAGTACTTC. Amino acid sequence: CATSSLRGGAYEQYF. The genes are TRBV15 and TRBJ2-7; D perhaps matches TRBD2 (7 bases). This CDR3 comprises 15 residues. The ends were cut back, 3 bases at V and 4 bases at J, with 16 bases in the middle. Germline V gene lookup returns CDR1 LNHNV and CDR2 YYDKDF (reference sequence).

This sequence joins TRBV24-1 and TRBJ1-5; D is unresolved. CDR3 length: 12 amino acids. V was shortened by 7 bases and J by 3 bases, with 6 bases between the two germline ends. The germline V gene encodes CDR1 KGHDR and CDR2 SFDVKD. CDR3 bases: TGTGCCACCAGCGGGGTCAATCAGCCCCAGCATTTT. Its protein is CATSGVNQPQHF.

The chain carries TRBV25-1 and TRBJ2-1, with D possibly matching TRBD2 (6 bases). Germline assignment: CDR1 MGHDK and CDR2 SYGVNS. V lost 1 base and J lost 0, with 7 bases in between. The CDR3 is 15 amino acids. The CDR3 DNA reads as TGTGCCAGCAGTGAATCCGGGAGCTCCTACAATGAGCAGTTCTTC. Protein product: CASSESGSSYNEQFF.

CDR3 in DNA: TGTGCCAGCTCACCACCGGTTCAGGGGGCGAGGAATGAGCAGTTCTTC. Translating gives CASSPPVQGARNEQFF. The rearrangement uses TRBV18 and TRBJ2-1; 8 nucleotides align to TRBD1. CDR3 size: 16 residues. The ends lost 0 bases at V and 7 bases at J; junction bases unmatched: 8. CDR1 and CDR2 from the germline V gene are KGHSH and LQKENI.

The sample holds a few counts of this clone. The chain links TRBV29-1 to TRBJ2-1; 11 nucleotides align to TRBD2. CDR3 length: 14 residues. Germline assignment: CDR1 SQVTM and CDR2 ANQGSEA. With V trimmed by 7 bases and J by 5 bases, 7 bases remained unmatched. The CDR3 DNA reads TGCAGCGGGGGGGGGACTAGCGGCAACAATGAGCAGTTCTTC. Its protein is CSGGGTSGNNEQFF.

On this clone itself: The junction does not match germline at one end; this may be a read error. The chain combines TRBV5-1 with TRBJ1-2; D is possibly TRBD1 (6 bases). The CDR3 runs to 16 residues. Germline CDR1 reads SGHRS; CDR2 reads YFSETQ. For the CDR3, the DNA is TGCGCCAGCAGCCCTATGGGGGGGCAGACCTACTATGACTACACCTTC. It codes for CASSPMGGQTYYDYTF.

As DNA, the CDR3 is TGTGCCAGCAGCTTCCTCGGGGGGGTCACTGAAGCTTTCTTT. It is translated as CASSFLGGVTEAFF. J is TRBJ1-1 and V is TRBV5-8, with D tentatively TRBD1 (5 bases). V was shortened by 2 bases and J by 4 bases, with 12 bases between the two germline ends. Germline CDR1 SGHTS, CDR2 YDEGEE. This CDR3 is 14 amino acids long.

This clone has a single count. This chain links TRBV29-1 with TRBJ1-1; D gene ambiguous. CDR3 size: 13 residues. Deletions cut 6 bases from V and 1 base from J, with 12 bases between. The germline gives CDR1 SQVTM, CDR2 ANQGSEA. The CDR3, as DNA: TGCAGCGTCGGGGTGTCCGCGAACACTGAAGCTTTCTTT. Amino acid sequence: CSVGVSANTEAFF.

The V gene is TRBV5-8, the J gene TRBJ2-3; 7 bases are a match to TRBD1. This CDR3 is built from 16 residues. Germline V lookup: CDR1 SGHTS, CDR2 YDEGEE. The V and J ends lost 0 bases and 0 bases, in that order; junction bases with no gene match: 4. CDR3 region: CASSLGQGVSTDTQYF. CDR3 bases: TGTGCCAGCAGCTTGGGGCAGGGGGTTAGCACAGATACGCAGTATTTT. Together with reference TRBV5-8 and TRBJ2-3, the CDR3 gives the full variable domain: EAGVTQSPTHLIKTRGQQATLRCSPISGHTSVYWYQQALGLGLQFLLWYDEGEERNRGNFPPRFSGRQFPNYSSELNVNALELEDSALYLCASSLGQGVSTDTQYFGPGTRLTVL.

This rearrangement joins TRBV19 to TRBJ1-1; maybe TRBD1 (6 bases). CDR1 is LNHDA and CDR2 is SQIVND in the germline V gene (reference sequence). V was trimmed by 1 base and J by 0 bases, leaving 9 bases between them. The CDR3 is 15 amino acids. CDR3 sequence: CASSIGQVMNTEAFF. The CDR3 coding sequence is TGTGCCAGTAGTATAGGACAGGTCATGAACACTGAAGCTTTCTTT.

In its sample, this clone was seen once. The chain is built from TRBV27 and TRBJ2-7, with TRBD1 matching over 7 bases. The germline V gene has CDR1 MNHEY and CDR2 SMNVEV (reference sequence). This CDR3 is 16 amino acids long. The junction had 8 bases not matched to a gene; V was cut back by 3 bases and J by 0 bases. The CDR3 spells CASSFTGASGSYEQYF. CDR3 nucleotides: TGTGCCAGCAGTTTCACAGGGGCTTCGGGCTCCTACGAGCAGTACTTC.

The DNA for the CDR3 is TGTGCCAGCAGCATTTCCCATTACGAGCAGTACTTC. Amino acids: CASSISHYEQYF. This chain joins TRBV6-2 or TRBV6-3 and TRBJ2-7; D is undetermined. Germline V gene lookup returns CDR1 MNHEY and CDR2 SVGEGT. Trimming took off 6 bases at V and 4 bases at J, with 10 bases between the two ends. This CDR3 has 12 residues.

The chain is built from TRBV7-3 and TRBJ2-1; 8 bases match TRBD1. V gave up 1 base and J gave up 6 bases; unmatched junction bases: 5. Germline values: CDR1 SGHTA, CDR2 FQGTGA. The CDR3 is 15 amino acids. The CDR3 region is CASSLMWTGINEQFF. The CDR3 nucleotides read TGTGCCAGCAGCTTAATGTGGACAGGGATCAATGAGCAGTTCTTC.

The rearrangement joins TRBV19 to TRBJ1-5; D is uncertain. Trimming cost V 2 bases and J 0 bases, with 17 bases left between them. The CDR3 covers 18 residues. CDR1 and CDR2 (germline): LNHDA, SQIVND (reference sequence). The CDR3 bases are TGTGCCAGTAGTATAAGGCTACTGACATCATCTAGCAATCAGCCCCAGCATTTT. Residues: CASSIRLLTSSSNQPQHF.

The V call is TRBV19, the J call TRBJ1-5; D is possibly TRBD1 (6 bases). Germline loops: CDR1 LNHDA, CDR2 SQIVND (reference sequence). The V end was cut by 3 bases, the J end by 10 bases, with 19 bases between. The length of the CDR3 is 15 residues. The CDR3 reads CASSIVDRVVSPQHF. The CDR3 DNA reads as TGTGCCAGTAGTATTGTGGACAGAGTCGTCAGCCCCCAGCATTTT.

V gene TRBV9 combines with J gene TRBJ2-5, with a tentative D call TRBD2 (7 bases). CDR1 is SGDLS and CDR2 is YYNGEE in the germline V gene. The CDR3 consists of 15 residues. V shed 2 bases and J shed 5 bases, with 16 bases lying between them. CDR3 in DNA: TGTGCCAGCAGCGTCCAGGGGAGGGGATGGGAGACCCAGTACTTC. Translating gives CASSVQGRGWETQYF.

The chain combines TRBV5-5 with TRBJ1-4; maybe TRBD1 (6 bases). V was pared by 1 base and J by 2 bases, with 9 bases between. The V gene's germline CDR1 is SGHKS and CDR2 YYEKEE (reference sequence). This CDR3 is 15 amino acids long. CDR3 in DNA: TGTGCCAGCAGCTTGATGGGGGCGACTAATGAAAAACTGTTTTTT. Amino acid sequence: CASSLMGATNEKLFF. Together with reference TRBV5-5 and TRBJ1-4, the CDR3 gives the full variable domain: DAGVTQSPTHLIKTRGQQVTLRCSPISGHKSVSWYQQVLGQGPQFIFQYYEKEERGRGNFPDRFSARQFPNYSSELNVNALLLGDSALYLCASSLMGATNEKLFFGSGTQLSVL.

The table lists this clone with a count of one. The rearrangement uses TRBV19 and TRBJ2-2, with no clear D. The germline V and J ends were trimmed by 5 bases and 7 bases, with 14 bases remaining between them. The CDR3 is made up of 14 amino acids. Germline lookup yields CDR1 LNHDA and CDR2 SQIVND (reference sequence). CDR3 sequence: CASSVSLIDGELFF. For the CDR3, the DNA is TGTGCCAGTAGTGTCAGTCTCATCGACGGGGAGCTGTTTTTT. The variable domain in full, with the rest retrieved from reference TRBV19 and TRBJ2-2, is DGGITQSPKYLFRKEGQNVTLSCEQNLNHDAMYWYRQDPGQGLRLIYYSQIVNDFQKGDIAEGYSVSREKKESFPLTVTSAQKNPTAFYLCASSVSLIDGELFFGEGSRLTVL.

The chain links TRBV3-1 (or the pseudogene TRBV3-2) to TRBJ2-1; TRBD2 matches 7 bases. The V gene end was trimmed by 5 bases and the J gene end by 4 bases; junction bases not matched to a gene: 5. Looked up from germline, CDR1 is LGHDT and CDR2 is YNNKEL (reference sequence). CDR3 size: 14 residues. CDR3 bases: TGTGCCAGCAGCGAGAGCGGGGCGTACAATGAGCAGTTCTTC. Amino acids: CASSESGAYNEQFF.

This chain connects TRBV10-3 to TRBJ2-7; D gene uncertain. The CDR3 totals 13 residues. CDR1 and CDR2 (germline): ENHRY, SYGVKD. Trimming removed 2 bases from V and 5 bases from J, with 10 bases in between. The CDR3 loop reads CAISERPDNEQYF. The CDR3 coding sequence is TGTGCCATCAGTGAGAGGCCAGACAACGAGCAGTACTTC.

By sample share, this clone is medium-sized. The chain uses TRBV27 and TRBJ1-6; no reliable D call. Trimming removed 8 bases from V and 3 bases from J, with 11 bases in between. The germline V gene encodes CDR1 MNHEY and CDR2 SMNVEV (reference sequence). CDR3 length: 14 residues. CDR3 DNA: TGTGCCAGCTGTCCGTCTGTCTATAATTCACCCCTCCACTTT. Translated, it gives CASCPSVYNSPLHF.

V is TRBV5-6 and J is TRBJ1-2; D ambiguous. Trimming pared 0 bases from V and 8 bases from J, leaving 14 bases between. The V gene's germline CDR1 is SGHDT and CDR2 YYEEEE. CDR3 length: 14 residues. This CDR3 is CASSLDGYWRGYTF. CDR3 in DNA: TGTGCCAGCAGCTTGGATGGATACTGGAGGGGCTACACCTTC. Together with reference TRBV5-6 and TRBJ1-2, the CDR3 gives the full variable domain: DAGVTQSPTHLIKTRGQQVTLRCSPKSGHDTVSWYQQALGQGPQFIFQYYEEEERQRGNFPDRFSGHQFPNYSSELNVNALLLGDSALYLCASSLDGYWRGYTFGSGTRLTVV.

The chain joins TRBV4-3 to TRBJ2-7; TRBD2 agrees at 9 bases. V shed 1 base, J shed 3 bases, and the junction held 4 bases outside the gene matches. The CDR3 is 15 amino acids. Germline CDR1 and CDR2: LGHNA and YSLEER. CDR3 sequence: CASSQASGGSYEQYF. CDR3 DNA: TGCGCCAGCAGCCAAGCCAGCGGGGGGAGCTACGAGCAGTACTTC.

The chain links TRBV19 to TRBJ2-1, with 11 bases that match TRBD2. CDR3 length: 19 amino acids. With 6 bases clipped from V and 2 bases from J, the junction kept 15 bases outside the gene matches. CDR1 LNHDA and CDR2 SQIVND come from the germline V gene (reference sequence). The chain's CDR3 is CASSPSSGGGLSPYNEQFF. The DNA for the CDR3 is TGTGCCAGTAGCCCGAGTAGCGGGGGGGGACTGAGTCCCTACAATGAGCAGTTCTTC.

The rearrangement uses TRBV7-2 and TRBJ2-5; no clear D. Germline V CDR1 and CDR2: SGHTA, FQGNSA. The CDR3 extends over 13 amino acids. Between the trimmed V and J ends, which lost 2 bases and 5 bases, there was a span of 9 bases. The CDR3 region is CASSLPPAETQYF. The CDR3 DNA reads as TGTGCCAGCAGCTTACCTCCAGCGGAGACCCAGTACTTC.

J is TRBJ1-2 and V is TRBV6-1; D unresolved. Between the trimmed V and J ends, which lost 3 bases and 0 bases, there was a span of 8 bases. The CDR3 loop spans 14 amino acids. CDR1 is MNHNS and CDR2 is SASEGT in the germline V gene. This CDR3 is CASSDRNPNYGYTF. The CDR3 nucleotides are TGTGCCAGCAGTGACAGGAACCCTAACTATGGCTACACCTTC.

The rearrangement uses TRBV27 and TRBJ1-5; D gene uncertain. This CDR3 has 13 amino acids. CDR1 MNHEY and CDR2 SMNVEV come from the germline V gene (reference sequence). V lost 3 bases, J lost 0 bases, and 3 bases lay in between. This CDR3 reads CASSFLSNQPQHF. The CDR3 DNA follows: TGTGCCAGCAGTTTTCTTAGCAATCAGCCCCAGCATTTT.